This T cell receptor (beta chain) emerged from a study of T-cell memory formation after mild COVID-19. General study points: Among clones contracting day 15 to 85, CD4/CD8 was balanced, whereas later expanders leaned CD4+. Second-wave clones peaking on day 37 lacked confirmed SARS-CoV-2 specificity.

The CDR3 sequence is 14 residues long. CDR1 and CDR2 from the germline V gene are KGHSH and LQKENI. V lost 4 bases and J lost 2, with 12 bases in between. After 5'RACE with constant-segment primers, TCR alpha and TCR beta cDNA libraries carrying sample barcodes and UMIs were obtained. One entry per CDR3 protein results from TCRdb running MiXCR on the 5' RACE reads. The repertoire holds about 400,000 distinct CDR3 sequences, with around 17% as singletons. Details on this clonotype: What it binds is unknown.

This chain joins TRBV18 and TRBJ2-7; no clear D. The TCR originated in a man aged 18 to 30 who had mild COVID-19 (a few samples of this study predate the infection). Cell type and time point are not known. Input material: PBMCs or a T cell subset sorted from them (not recorded which). The CDR3 here is CASSLDRQAYEQYF. CDR3 sequence (DNA): TGTGCCAGCTCACTGGATAGGCAAGCCTACGAGCAGTACTTC.